Listed here are 21 T cell receptor beta chains from one sample, sequenced in a study of shared clonotypes between healthy human individuals. Assay: immunoSEQ multiplex PCR; the TCRdb copy retains only in-frame clones and omits some. The sample carries roughly 320,000 clones, about nine tenths recorded once. Sample: memory CD8+ T cells sorted from blood. The subset: CD45RO+ cells pooled with CCR7-negative TemRA cells. The source is a man aged 18 to 29 in good health.

This rearrangement joins TRBV10-3 to TRBJ1-4; D is uncertain. The CDR3 consists of 15 residues. Per germline, CDR1 ENHRY and CDR2 SYGVKD. V was trimmed by 3 bases and J by 7 bases, leaving 15 bases between them. The CDR3 DNA reads TGTGCCATCAGTGAACTTGGAGGAGAGGGTGAAAAACTGTTTTTT. Amino acids: CAISELGGEGEKLFF.

This clone was found once. The rearrangement joins TRBV6-5 to TRBJ1-2, with D maybe TRBD1 (6 bases). The CDR3 sequence is 15 residues long. Germline loops: CDR1 MNHEY, CDR2 SVGAGI. The V and J ends lost 0 bases and 4 bases respectively, with 12 bases between them. For the CDR3, the DNA is TGTGCCAGCAGTTACTCCCGGGGGGACACCTATGGCTACACCTTC. The encoded protein is CASSYSRGDTYGYTF.

The J gene is TRBJ2-7, the V gene TRBV28, with 7 bases lining up with TRBD1. The CDR3 length is 14 residues. The V segment lost 5 bases and the J segment 3 bases; nucleotides outside the gene matches: 7. The V gene's germline CDR1 is MDHEN and CDR2 SYDVKM. In DNA, the CDR3 is TGTGCCAGCAGTGCCGCCGGGACAGACTACGAGCAGTACTTC. This translates into CASSAAGTDYEQYF.

The rearrangement uses TRBV29-1 and TRBJ2-3; TRBD2 aligns across 12 bases. The CDR3 is 16 residues long. V was clipped by 1 base and J by 3 bases; unmatched bases: 5. Germline assignment: CDR1 SQVTM and CDR2 ANQGSEA. The CDR3 region is CSVEGLAGEGTDTQYF. CDR3 in DNA: TGCAGCGTTGAAGGACTAGCGGGAGAGGGGACAGATACGCAGTATTTT.

The chain recombines TRBV4-1 with TRBJ2-1, with TRBD1 matching 7 bases. V lost 2 bases to trimming and J lost 6 bases; unmatched junction nucleotides: 7. This CDR3 contains 15 residues. Per the germline V gene, CDR1 is MGHRA and CDR2 is YSYEKL. CDR3 loop: CASSQKIDRVNEQFF. CDR3 nucleotides: TGCGCCAGCAGCCAAAAAATCGACAGGGTCAATGAGCAGTTCTTC.

This rearrangement joins TRBV5-1 to TRBJ1-1; 10 bases align to TRBD1. CDR1 and CDR2 from the germline V gene are SGHRS and YFSETQ. This CDR3 is built from 17 residues. The V segment lost 4 bases and the J segment 5 bases; nucleotides outside the gene matches: 14. The CDR3: CASSPATGGAGGTEAFF. The CDR3 bases are TGCGCCAGCAGCCCAGCGACAGGGGGCGCGGGGGGTACTGAAGCTTTCTTT.

This clone came up a few times. V usage is TRBV14 and J usage is TRBJ2-4; 9 nucleotides align to TRBD2. The CDR3 runs to 16 residues. Germline lookup yields CDR1 SGHDN and CDR2 FVKESK. V dropped 4 bases and J dropped 2; count of bases not matched to a gene: 6. The CDR3 bases are TGTGCCAGCAGCCCGACTAGCGGTGCAACCAAAAACATTCAGTACTTC. This sequence encodes CASSPTSGATKNIQYF.

The chain is built from TRBV5-5 and TRBJ1-4; D is possibly TRBD1 (6 bases). Trimming pared 1 base from V and 0 bases from J, leaving 19 bases between. The CDR3 contains 19 residues. Per the germline V gene, CDR1 is SGHKS and CDR2 is YYEKEE (reference sequence). The CDR3 nucleotides are TGTGCCAGCAGCTTGTCCCCTCCTTGGACAGCTGCAACTAATGAAAAACTGTTTTTT. Residues: CASSLSPPWTAATNEKLFF.

The V and J genes are TRBV6-5 and TRBJ2-7; 10 bases line up with TRBD2. V dropped 2 bases and J dropped 6; count of bases not matched to a gene: 4. Germline V gives CDR1 MNHEY, CDR2 SVGAGI. The CDR3 is 14 residues long. CDR3 in DNA: TGTGCCAGCAGTTACCTAGCGGGAGATCCCGAGCAGTACTTC. Protein product: CASSYLAGDPEQYF.

The chain recombines TRBV5-4 with TRBJ2-3; perhaps D is TRBD1 or TRBD2 (5 bases each). In germline, CDR1 is SGHNT, CDR2 YYREEE (reference sequence). CDR3 length equals 17 residues. V dropped 4 bases and J dropped 6 bases, with 24 bases sitting between them. CDR3 sequence (DNA): TGTGCCAGCAGCCCCTTGGTGGGGGTCTCGGCCCTGGATACGCAGTATTTT. It translates to CASSPLVGVSALDTQYF.

The genes are TRBV6-5 and TRBJ1-1; D unresolved. V dropped 0 bases and J dropped 4 bases, with 12 bases sitting between them. CDR3 length equals 15 residues. CDR1 and CDR2 (germline): MNHEY, SVGAGI. The CDR3 spells CASSYSKELVTEAFF. In nucleotides, the CDR3 is TGTGCCAGCAGTTACTCAAAAGAGCTCGTCACTGAAGCTTTCTTT.

This clone was observed once. A much larger clone is a single base away; this may be a read error. Within the sample, other DNA sequences also encode this same CDR3. The genes are TRBV5-6 and TRBJ1-2, with 10 bases lining up with TRBD1. J lost 5 bases, V lost 3 bases, and 1 base had no gene match. This CDR3 is built from 13 residues. CDR1 is SGHDT and CDR2 is YYEEEE in the germline V gene. The CDR3: CASSSGQGYGYTF. CDR3 nucleotides: TGTGCCAGCAGCTCGGGACAGGGGTATGGCTACACCTTC.

The chain is built from TRBV4-1 and TRBJ2-3; the D call may be TRBD1 or TRBD2 (6 bases each). The CDR3 has 15 amino acids. CDR1 and CDR2 (germline): MGHRA, YSYEKL. V lost 6 bases and J 1 base, leaving 14 bases between the germline ends. Here the CDR3 DNA reads TGCGCCAGCAGTCCCCTCGGGGGCCGCACAGATACGCAGTATTTT. Translation: CASSPLGGRTDTQYF.

The J gene is TRBJ2-2, the V gene TRBV7-8, with 9 bases identical to TRBD1. Trimming at V came to 5 bases and at J to 3 bases, leaving 7 bases not matched to a gene. The germline V gene has CDR1 SGHVS and CDR2 FQNEAQ. This CDR3 has 16 residues. In DNA, the CDR3 is TGTGCCAGCAGCCGGGACAGGGATAAAGACACCGGGGAGCTGTTTTTT. The encoded protein is CASSRDRDKDTGELFF.

The J gene is TRBJ2-7, the V gene TRBV13, with D perhaps given as TRBD1 or TRBD2 (5 bases each). V was pared by 3 bases and J by 0 bases, with 15 bases between. Germline assignment: CDR1 PRHDT and CDR2 FYEKMQ (reference sequence). CDR3 length equals 16 residues. CDR3 sequence reads: CASSFGTGKNSYEQYF. The CDR3, as DNA: TGTGCCAGCAGCTTCGGGACGGGAAAGAACTCCTACGAGCAGTACTTC.

The V gene is TRBV2, the J gene TRBJ2-3, with 12 nucleotides matching TRBD2. V trimming: 1 base; J trimming: 6 bases; junction bases outside the gene matches: 8. In germline, CDR1 is SNHLY, CDR2 FYNNEI. This CDR3 has 17 residues. The CDR3 sequence is CASSEDASGGGQDTQYF. In DNA, the CDR3 is TGTGCCAGCAGTGAAGACGCTAGCGGGGGGGGCCAGGATACGCAGTATTTT.

There are a few counts of this clone. This rearrangement joins TRBV30 to TRBJ2-3, with 10 bases lining up with TRBD2. With V trimmed by 5 bases and J by 3 bases, 2 bases remained unmatched. The CDR3 sequence is 13 residues long. CDR1 and CDR2 from the germline V gene are GTSNPN and SVGIG (reference sequence). This chain's CDR3 is CAWGLAVTDTQYF. CDR3 bases: TGTGCCTGGGGACTAGCGGTTACAGATACGCAGTATTTT.

The CDR3: CASSPNPTGSYEQYF. Written as DNA, the CDR3 is TGTGCCAGCAGCCCGAACCCGACAGGGTCCTACGAGCAGTACTTC. The chain has TRBV7-9 and TRBJ2-7, with 7 bases lining up with TRBD1. CDR3 length equals 15 residues. V dropped 5 bases and J dropped 1; count of bases not matched to a gene: 8. Germline V gene sequence: CDR1 SEHNR, CDR2 FQNEAQ (reference sequence).

The chain links TRBV6-5 to TRBJ1-4; D is unresolved. Trimming removed 5 bases from V and 10 bases from J, with 11 bases in between. CDR3 length: 12 residues. The germline V gene encodes CDR1 MNHEY and CDR2 SVGAGI. CDR3 loop: CASSHDPRKLFF. The CDR3 DNA sequence: TGTGCCAGCAGTCATGATCCGAGAAAACTGTTTTTT.

V gene TRBV4-1 combines with J gene TRBJ2-6; D may be TRBD2 (5 bases). V was clipped by 0 bases and J by 0 bases, with 18 bases between them. CDR1 is MGHRA, CDR2 YSYEKL, per germline. The CDR3 has 20 residues. The DNA for the CDR3 is TGCGCCAGCAGCCAAGATCATTGGGCGGGTTCCGGCTCTGGGGCCAACGTCCTGACTTTC. Amino acids: CASSQDHWAGSGSGANVLTF.

The chain recombines TRBV7-9 with TRBJ1-1, with D possibly matching TRBD1 (5 bases). Between the trimmed V and J ends, which lost 6 bases and 0 bases, there was a span of 11 bases. CDR1 and CDR2 from the germline V gene are SEHNR and FQNEAQ (reference sequence). CDR3 size: 14 residues. Written as DNA, the CDR3 is TGTGCCAGCAGGCGTGACAGCATGAACACTGAAGCTTTCTTT. Protein product: CASRRDSMNTEAFF.